Described below is a single T cell receptor beta chain sequence and its context. These data originate in a study of T cell responses to AZD1222 COVID-19 vaccine. Combined were second doses at about 4 or about 12 weeks. TCRdb's table, derived via immunoSEQ multiplex PCR, lists solely in-frame clones and lacks some. Seen here are approximately 150,000 clones, 87% observed once, and the top ten hold around 1%. Trimming removed 5 bases at V and 0 bases at J, with 26 bases between. The CDR3 extends over 20 amino acids. Looked up from germline, CDR1 is ENHRY and CDR2 is SYGVKD. The clonotype was recovered from an adult who received the AZD1222 COVID-19 vaccine. The material sequenced was peripheral blood, taken 28 days after the second AZD1222 dose. This chain links TRBV10-3 with TRBJ1-3; D may be TRBD1 (6 bases). The CDR3 coding sequence is TGTGCCATCAGTAAGGGGAGACACCAAGGGGGGACGGTCTCTGGAAACACCATATATTTT. Amino acid sequence: CAISKGRHQGGTVSGNTIYF.